Listed here are 10 T cell receptor beta chains from one sample, sequenced in a study of PD-L1 blockade in urothelial cancer. Method: immunoSEQ multiplex PCR; TCRdb's copy keeps in-frame clones and lacks some. The table lists tens of thousands of clones, 80% to 85% of them singletons. The source was PBMCs, collected around atezolizumab (anti-PD-L1) treatment. The source is a man between 70 and 80 years old with urothelial cancer.

The V and J genes are TRBV21-1 and TRBJ2-2; the table calls TRBD1, which could not be checked here. TRBV21-1 is flagged as a pseudogene. The length of the CDR3 is 13 residues. The CDR3 reads CARRQPNTGELFF. The CDR3 region has the DNA TGTGCCCGCAGACAGCCGAACACCGGGGAGCTGTTTTTT.

This sequence joins TRBV6-5 and TRBJ2-2, with D hard to call. Trimming took 5 bases from V and 1 from J, leaving 11 bases between them. From germline, CDR1 is MNHEY and CDR2 SVGAGI. The CDR3 is 15 residues long. The CDR3 protein is CASSPARVNTGELFF. CDR3 DNA sequence: TGTGCCAGCAGTCCCGCTCGGGTGAACACCGGGGAGCTGTTTTTT.

This clone was counted only a few times. V and J are TRBV9 and TRBJ1-1; the D gene is possibly TRBD1 (5 bases). Trimming removed 0 bases from V and 5 bases from J, with 11 bases in between. Germline V gene sequence: CDR1 SGDLS, CDR2 YYNGEE. The CDR3 spans 14 residues. The CDR3 DNA sequence: TGTGCCAGCAGCGTAGCCCAGGGTGGGACTGAAGCTTTCTTT. Translated, it gives CASSVAQGGTEAFF. The full variable domain, with the rest looked up from reference TRBV9 and TRBJ1-1, is DSGVTQTPKHLITATGQRVTLRCSPRSGDLSVYWYQQSLDQGLQFLIQYYNGEERAKGNILERFSAQQFPDLHSELNLSSLELGDSALYFCASSVAQGGTEAFFGQGTRLTVV.

This sequence joins TRBV5-6 and TRBJ2-7; possibly TRBD2 for D (6 bases). The CDR3 covers 14 residues. Trimming shortened V by 5 bases and J by 6 bases, and 18 bases separated the two germline ends. The V gene's germline CDR1 is SGHDT and CDR2 YYEEEE. The CDR3 loop is CASRRELQSTEQYF. The CDR3 DNA is TGTGCCAGCAGGCGGGAACTACAGTCAACCGAGCAGTACTTC.

This clone turned up a few times. This chain joins TRBV7-2 and TRBJ1-1; the D gene is possibly TRBD1 (5 bases). This CDR3 comprises 11 residues. Looked up from germline, CDR1 is SGHTA and CDR2 is FQGNSA. Trimming pared 2 bases from V and 8 bases from J, leaving 6 bases between. The CDR3 nucleotides read TGTGCCAGCAGCTTAAGACAGGAAGCTTTCTTT. The encoded protein is CASSLRQEAFF.

This clone came up once. The chain uses TRBV28 and TRBJ1-2; D remains unclear. This CDR3 is built from 14 residues. Deletions cut 4 bases from V and 5 bases from J, with 14 bases between. CDR1 is MDHEN and CDR2 is SYDVKM in the germline V gene. CDR3 in amino acids: CASSSSLRLYGYTF. Here the CDR3 DNA reads TGTGCCAGCAGTTCTAGTCTACGATTGTATGGCTACACCTTC.

The chain recombines TRBV6-1 with TRBJ2-5, with 9 bases aligning to TRBD2. With 7 bases clipped from V and 2 bases from J, the junction kept 5 bases outside the gene matches. Looked up from germline, CDR1 is MNHNS and CDR2 is SASEGT. The CDR3 totals 14 residues. As DNA, the CDR3 is TGTGCCAGCACTACTAGCGGGTTTCAAGAGACCCAGTACTTC. Protein: CASTTSGFQETQYF.

V and J are TRBV28 and TRBJ2-5; 7 nucleotides agree with TRBD1. From germline, CDR1 is MDHEN and CDR2 SYDVKM. Trimming removed 4 bases from V and 2 bases from J; junction bases left unmatched: 4. This CDR3 comprises 14 residues. CDR3 nucleotides: TGTGCCAGCAGTTCTACGGGACAGCAAGAGACCCAGTACTTC. Amino acids: CASSSTGQQETQYF.

This chain joins TRBV7-3 and TRBJ2-1; 9 positions agree with TRBD1. Germline CDR1 reads SGHTA; CDR2 reads FQGTGA. The CDR3 totals 14 residues. V lost 2 bases and J lost 6; bases outside the gene matches: 2. Here the CDR3 reads CASSLWDRANEQFF. The CDR3 DNA reads as TGTGCCAGCAGCTTATGGGACAGGGCCAATGAGCAGTTCTTC.

J is TRBJ2-2 and V is TRBV10-2, with D maybe TRBD2 (5 bases). V lost 3 bases and J 5 bases, leaving 10 bases between the germline ends. This CDR3 has 14 residues. In germline, CDR1 is WSHSY, CDR2 SAAADI. The CDR3 region has the DNA TGCGCCAGCAGTGACGGGGATGGGACCGGGGAGCTGTTTTTT. Amino acids: CASSDGDGTGELFF.